These 20 T cell receptor beta chains originate from one sample sequenced in a study of cytomegalovirus exposure and HLA in healthy donors. TCRdb's copy holds only in-frame clones and misses some; the assay was immunoSEQ multiplex PCR. The sample has over 250,000 clones, approximately 86% seen once. The sequenced material came from PBMCs. The receptors come from a woman between 18 and 29 years old in good health and CMV-seronegative.

This clone was seen just once. The chain couples TRBV5-5 to TRBJ2-3; 8 bases line up with TRBD1. The V segment lost 0 bases and the J segment 9 bases; nucleotides outside the gene matches: 6. Germline CDR1 is SGHKS and CDR2 is YYEKEE (reference sequence). This CDR3 contains 14 residues. Written as DNA, the CDR3 is TGTGCCAGCAGCTTGGGACAGGGGCAAGGAACGCAGTATTTT. As protein: CASSLGQGQGTQYF. Complete variable domain (other parts from reference TRBV5-5 and TRBJ2-3): DAGVTQSPTHLIKTRGQQVTLRCSPISGHKSVSWYQQVLGQGPQFIFQYYEKEERGRGNFPDRFSARQFPNYSSELNVNALLLGDSALYLCASSLGQGQGTQYFGPGTRLTVL.

DNA of the CDR3: TGTGCCAGCAGCTACGCCCCGACAGGGACTCGGTACGAGCAGTACTTC. Translating it yields CASSYAPTGTRYEQYF. The chain joins TRBV6-5 to TRBJ2-7; D possibly corresponds to TRBD1 (7 bases). The germline gives CDR1 MNHEY, CDR2 SVGAGI. This CDR3 contains 16 residues. V lost 6 bases, J lost 4 bases, and 22 bases lay in between.

The J gene is TRBJ2-3, the V gene TRBV5-6; 7 bases are shared with TRBD1. CDR1 is SGHDT, CDR2 YYEEEE, per germline. V gave up 2 bases and J gave up 5 bases; unmatched junction bases: 14. There are 17 residues in the CDR3. CDR3 amino acids: CASSFQPHRGTGDTQYF. The CDR3 nucleotides read TGTGCCAGCAGCTTCCAACCTCACAGGGGCACTGGAGATACGCAGTATTTT.

J is TRBJ2-7 and V is TRBV19; TRBD2 is a possible D gene (5 bases). Trimming pared 2 bases from V and 2 bases from J, leaving 10 bases between. The CDR3 totals 14 residues. Germline CDR1 LNHDA, CDR2 SQIVND (reference sequence). The CDR3 loop reads CASSITSPTYEQYF. For the CDR3, the DNA is TGTGCCAGTAGTATAACTAGTCCAACCTACGAGCAGTACTTC.

This clone was seen only a few times. The chain couples TRBV4-1 to TRBJ1-1; maybe TRBD1 (5 bases). CDR1 is MGHRA and CDR2 is YSYEKL in the germline V gene. The V end was cut by 3 bases, the J end by 12 bases, with 11 bases between. The CDR3 loop spans 11 amino acids. This chain's CDR3 is CASSQTVQTFF. The CDR3 nucleotides are TGCGCCAGCAGCCAGACAGTCCAGACTTTCTTT.

The J gene is TRBJ1-2, the V gene TRBV20-1; 8 positions match TRBD1. There are 11 residues in the CDR3. CDR1 is DFQATT and CDR2 is SNEGSKA in the germline V gene (reference sequence). The chain's CDR3 is CRGQANYGYTF. In DNA form, the CDR3 reads TGCAGGGGACAGGCTAACTATGGCTACACCTTC.

V is TRBV7-3 and J is TRBJ1-6, with 10 bases matching TRBD1. The germline V gene has CDR1 SGHTA and CDR2 FQGTGA. The CDR3 has 12 amino acids. The ends lost 8 bases at V and 10 bases at J; junction bases unmatched: 2. The CDR3 protein is CASGTGVSPLHF. DNA for the CDR3: TGTGCCAGCGGGACAGGGGTATCACCCCTCCACTTT.

The chain has TRBV6-6 and TRBJ1-5, with a possible D match to TRBD1 (5 bases). Germline lookup yields CDR1 MNHNY and CDR2 SVGAGI (reference sequence). CDR3 length equals 15 residues. Trimming left V 8 bases short and J 0 bases short, with 14 bases between. The CDR3 region is CASGESGYSNQPQHF. The CDR3 nucleotides are TGTGCCAGCGGTGAGTCAGGGTATAGCAATCAGCCCCAGCATTTT.

V gene TRBV4-1 combines with J gene TRBJ2-5; D possibly corresponds to TRBD2 (6 bases). V lost 4 bases and J 3 bases, leaving 15 bases between the germline ends. Per germline, CDR1 MGHRA and CDR2 YSYEKL. CDR3 length: 15 residues. The CDR3 nucleotides are TGCGCCAGCAGCCCCTTTAGCGGAACTAAAGAGACCCAGTACTTC. The encoded protein is CASSPFSGTKETQYF.

The chain is built from TRBV29-1 and TRBJ1-4; no reliable D call. With 2 bases removed from V and 5 bases from J, the gap between germline ends came to 9 bases. The CDR3 runs to 13 residues. CDR1 is SQVTM and CDR2 is ANQGSEA in the germline V gene. The CDR3 region has the DNA TGCAGCGTTGAAAACAGTTTAAATGAAAAACTGTTTTTT. This encodes CSVENSLNEKLFF.

The V gene is TRBV10-3, the J gene TRBJ1-1, with a tentative D call TRBD1 (5 bases). The CDR3 is 16 residues long. V was cut by 2 bases and J by 5 bases, with 18 bases left in between. CDR1 and CDR2 (germline): ENHRY, SYGVKD. As DNA, the CDR3 is TGTGCCATCAGTGAGGGATATCGGGGGGAGGGAACTGAAGCTTTCTTT. Protein sequence: CAISEGYRGEGTEAFF.

This chain connects TRBV11-3 to TRBJ1-1; D gene unclear. Germline V CDR1 and CDR2: SGHNT, YENEEA. Trimming stripped 2 bases from V and 4 bases from J, with 5 bases between. The CDR3 consists of 12 residues. CDR3 amino acids: CASSLPLTEAFF. DNA for the CDR3: TGTGCCAGCAGCTTACCTCTCACTGAAGCTTTCTTT.

This chain connects TRBV27 to TRBJ2-3; D call uncertain. Germline CDR1 is MNHEY and CDR2 is SMNVEV (reference sequence). The CDR3 covers 16 residues. Trimming pared 0 bases from V and 2 bases from J, leaving 12 bases between. CDR3 sequence reads: CASSLSLVSSTDTQYF. CDR3 in DNA: TGTGCCAGCAGTTTATCTTTAGTCTCTTCCACAGATACGCAGTATTTT.

The chain links TRBV4-1 to TRBJ1-5; D might be TRBD1 (5 bases). V was cut by 4 bases and J by 9 bases, with 13 bases left in between. CDR1 and CDR2 (germline): MGHRA, YSYEKL. The CDR3 loop spans 13 amino acids. The CDR3 protein is CASSRLGEGPQHF. The CDR3 DNA follows: TGCGCCAGCAGCCGCCTAGGGGAAGGGCCCCAGCATTTT.

This clone showed up just a few times. The chain links TRBV2 to TRBJ2-7, with TRBD2 identical over 7 bases. V lost 10 bases and J lost 6; bases outside the gene matches: 15. The CDR3 runs 14 residues. The germline CDR1 and CDR2 sequences are SNHLY and FYNNEI. CDR3 in DNA: TGTGCCACCCAACGGGGGGAGGTGGCGCGCGAGCAGTACTTC. This sequence encodes CATQRGEVAREQYF.

V is TRBV30 and J is TRBJ1-5, with TRBD1 matching 9 bases. The CDR3 consists of 15 residues. V was pared by 3 bases and J by 3 bases, with 6 bases of the junction left unmatched. CDR1 is GTSNPN, CDR2 SVGIG, per germline (reference sequence). The CDR3 sequence is CAWRGQGRNNQPQHF. The CDR3 DNA sequence: TGTGCCTGGAGGGGACAGGGCCGAAACAATCAGCCCCAGCATTTT.

This sequence joins TRBV9 and TRBJ1-2; TRBD1 matches at 9 bases. The germline V gene has CDR1 SGDLS and CDR2 YYNGEE. V shed 0 bases and J 9 bases; nucleotides not matched to a gene: 3. There are 13 residues in the CDR3. This CDR3 reads CASSVEGQGSYTF. CDR3 DNA: TGTGCCAGCAGCGTAGAGGGACAGGGAAGCTACACCTTC.

The rearrangement links TRBV27 to TRBJ1-1; 7 bases agree with TRBD1. CDR3 length: 15 amino acids. Germline loops: CDR1 MNHEY, CDR2 SMNVEV (reference sequence). With 1 base clipped from V and 3 bases from J, the junction kept 5 bases outside the gene matches. CDR3 sequence (DNA): TGTGCCAGCAGTTTATTGGCAGGGGGTGACACTGAAGCTTTCTTT. Translation gives CASSLLAGGDTEAFF.

The V and J genes are TRBV4-1 and TRBJ2-3, with D possibly being TRBD1 (5 bases). Germline V lookup: CDR1 MGHRA, CDR2 YSYEKL. V was cut by 2 bases and J by 4 bases, with 13 bases left in between. This CDR3 has 15 amino acids. The CDR3 sequence is CASSQLAGLADTQYF. CDR3 coding DNA: TGCGCCAGCAGCCAATTGGCAGGGCTGGCAGATACGCAGTATTTT.

The chain couples TRBV27 to TRBJ2-3; 8 nucleotides align to TRBD2. The CDR3 is 16 residues long. J lost 2 bases, V lost 0 bases, and 4 bases had no gene match. Germline CDR1 and CDR2: MNHEY and SMNVEV (reference sequence). Here the CDR3 reads CASSLSASGSTDTQYF. CDR3 DNA: TGTGCCAGCAGTTTATCGGCTAGCGGGTCCACAGATACGCAGTATTTT.